Presented here are 17 T cell receptor beta chains from one specimen sequenced in a study of identical twins. TCRdb itself ran the 5' RACE reads through MiXCR, one entry per CDR3 protein. The sample holds 520,000 or so distinct CDR3 sequences, roughly a fifth seen once. The same data also contributed to another study, on T cells expressing NK-cell markers.

The specimen was CD4+ T cells sorted from blood. These receptors were collected from a woman under 30 in good health.

The rearrangement joins TRBV5-1 to TRBJ2-1; D perhaps matches TRBD2 (5 bases). This CDR3 contains 13 residues. The germline V gene encodes CDR1 SGHRS and CDR2 YFSETQ. The V end was cut by 4 bases, the J end by 5 bases, with 10 bases between. CDR3 in amino acids: CASSGRVNNEQFF. In DNA form, the CDR3 reads TGCGCCAGCAGCGGGCGGGTAAACAATGAGCAGTTCTTC.

This clonotype was counted at least ten times. The junction and the germline gene differ at one end; a read error may be behind it. The rearrangement joins TRBV5-1 to TRBJ2-3; possibly TRBD1 for D (6 bases). Germline loops: CDR1 SGHRS, CDR2 YFSETQ. The CDR3 has 14 amino acids. CDR3 nucleotides: TGTGCCAGCAGCTTAACAGGGAGCACAGATACGCAGTATTTT. This codes for CASSLTGSTDTQYF.

The chain couples TRBV20-1 to TRBJ2-1, with D tentatively TRBD2 (6 bases). The ends were cut back, 3 bases at V and 12 bases at J, with 15 bases in the middle. Germline V gene sequence: CDR1 DFQATT, CDR2 SNEGSKA (reference sequence). This CDR3 is built from 12 residues. CDR3 DNA sequence: TGCAGTGCTAGGGGGGACTCCATCACGCAGTTCTTC. Translation gives CSARGDSITQFF.

As for this clonotype: One junction end disagrees with the germline gene, perhaps due to a read error. V usage is TRBV7-7 and J usage is TRBJ2-3; no definite D call. CDR3 length: 15 residues. Looked up from germline, CDR1 is SSHAT and CDR2 is FNYEAQ (reference sequence). The CDR3 DNA reads TGTGCTAGCAGCTTAAGAGAGACTAGCACAGATACGCAGTATTTT. Translating gives CASSLRETSTDTQYF.

This clonotype was detected a few times. The chain combines TRBV20-1 with TRBJ2-5; the D gene is possibly TRBD2 (7 bases). Trimming shortened V by 8 bases and J by 5 bases, and 27 bases separated the two germline ends. From germline, CDR1 is DFQATT and CDR2 SNEGSKA (reference sequence). CDR3 size: 16 residues. The CDR3 nucleotides are TGCAGTCTAGAGAGGGGGGGCCTATTTCGTCTCGAGACCCAGTACTTC. As protein: CSLERGGLFRLETQYF.

This clonotype showed up just a few times. The rearrangement joins TRBV5-1 to TRBJ2-3; D might be TRBD2 (5 bases). CDR1 SGHRS and CDR2 YFSETQ come from the germline V gene. The CDR3 extends over 15 amino acids. V was pared by 0 bases and J by 0 bases, with 8 bases between. The CDR3 reads CASSLAEGSTDTQYF. CDR3 in DNA: TGCGCCAGCAGCTTGGCCGAGGGAAGCACAGATACGCAGTATTTT.

This clonotype was picked up a small number of times. The chain has TRBV5-1 and TRBJ2-3; D perhaps matches TRBD2 (5 bases). CDR1 is SGHRS, CDR2 YFSETQ, per germline. This CDR3 is built from 19 residues. Trimming cost V 0 bases and J 2 bases, with 22 bases left between them. The CDR3 reads CASSLDPNLATRPTDTQYF. The CDR3, as DNA: TGCGCCAGCAGCTTGGACCCAAATCTAGCAACCCGTCCCACAGATACGCAGTATTTT.

The chain uses TRBV5-6 and TRBJ1-6; D call uncertain. Germline V gene lookup returns CDR1 SGHDT and CDR2 YYEEEE. The CDR3 spans 14 residues. Deletions cut 0 bases from V and 12 bases from J, with 13 bases between. This CDR3 is CASSLEMARGPLHF. CDR3 DNA: TGTGCCAGCAGCTTGGAGATGGCCCGGGGACCCCTCCACTTT. Looking up the rest from reference TRBV5-6 and TRBJ1-6 gives the full variable domain: DAGVTQSPTHLIKTRGQQVTLRCSPKSGHDTVSWYQQALGQGPQFIFQYYEEEERQRGNFPDRFSGHQFPNYSSELNVNALLLGDSALYLCASSLEMARGPLHFGNGTRLTVT.

This clonotype showed up just a few times. V usage is TRBV20-1 and J usage is TRBJ2-7, with TRBD1 matching 9 bases. The CDR3 has 13 residues. Looked up from germline, CDR1 is DFQATT and CDR2 is SNEGSKA (reference sequence). V lost 3 bases, J lost 5 bases, and 5 bases stayed unmatched. In nucleotides, the CDR3 is TGCAGTGCTAGGGAGGGACAGGGAGACGAGCAGTACTTC. Translation: CSAREGQGDEQYF.

This clonotype was detected many times. The chain links TRBV12-3 or TRBV12-4 to TRBJ1-5, with a possible D match to TRBD1 (5 bases). The CDR3 is 15 amino acids. Trimming took off 3 bases at V and 4 bases at J, with 13 bases between the two ends. The CDR3 spells CASSFSRAGNQPQHF. CDR3 sequence (DNA): TGTGCCAGCAGTTTTAGCAGGGCTGGGAATCAGCCCCAGCATTTT.

This clonotype was picked up many times. This chain joins TRBV6-4 and TRBJ1-5; 11 nucleotides line up with TRBD1. CDR3 length: 19 amino acids. Germline trimming cut 5 bases from V and 2 bases from J; bases unmatched to any gene: 14. CDR1 MRHNA and CDR2 SNTAGT come from the germline V gene. The CDR3 here is CASSLRTGGLVSGNQPQHF. The CDR3 nucleotides read TGTGCCAGCAGTCTCCGGACAGGGGGCCTTGTTTCGGGCAATCAGCCCCAGCATTTT.

This chain uses TRBV4-3 with TRBJ2-1, with TRBD2 identical over 8 bases. Germline CDR1 LGHNA, CDR2 YSLEER. CDR3 length equals 16 residues. Trimming took 1 base from V and 7 from J; bases not matched to a gene: 9. CDR3 nucleotides: TGCGCCAGCAGCCAAGTTATAGCGGGATTTCAAAATGAGCAGTTCTTC. Protein product: CASSQVIAGFQNEQFF.

This clonotype was seen a few times. The chain uses TRBV9 and TRBJ2-6; 9 nucleotides align to TRBD1. Germline lookup yields CDR1 SGDLS and CDR2 YYNGEE. The CDR3 spans 14 residues. J lost 8 bases, V lost 7 bases, and 7 bases had no gene match. CDR3 in amino acids: CASAGTGWSNVLTF. The DNA of the CDR3 is TGTGCCAGCGCCGGGACAGGGTGGTCCAACGTCCTGACTTTC.

This sequence joins TRBV11-2 and TRBJ2-1, with D tentatively TRBD2 (7 bases). Germline CDR1 SGHAT, CDR2 FQNNGV. V dropped 5 bases and J dropped 5 bases, with 22 bases sitting between them. The CDR3 has 17 amino acids. Here the CDR3 DNA reads TGTGCCAGCAGCAACCCACTCAAAAAGGGGGGGGACAATGAGCAGTTCTTC. Amino acids: CASSNPLKKGGDNEQFF.

This chain links TRBV7-3 with TRBJ2-1, with a weak D call TRBD2 (7 bases). V was cut by 1 base and J by 12 bases, with 19 bases left in between. Germline V CDR1 and CDR2: SGHTA, FQGTGA. The CDR3 extends over 15 amino acids. CDR3 loop: CASSLSGGGPWVQFF. The CDR3, as DNA: TGTGCCAGCAGCTTAAGTGGCGGGGGCCCGTGGGTGCAGTTCTTC.

This clonotype was picked up one time. The chain uses TRBV27 and TRBJ2-7; possibly TRBD2 for D (5 bases). CDR1 is MNHEY and CDR2 is SMNVEV in the germline V gene (reference sequence). V lost 6 bases to trimming and J lost 1 base, with 10 bases between them. CDR3 length: 13 amino acids. This CDR3 reads CASRKSGSYEQYF. CDR3 sequence (DNA): TGTGCCAGCAGGAAGTCGGGGTCCTACGAGCAGTACTTC.

The V and J genes are TRBV20-1 and TRBJ2-3, with 7 bases matching TRBD2. Germline CDR1 and CDR2: DFQATT and SNEGSKA (reference sequence). After removal of 3 bases from V and 2 bases from J, the junction contained 5 bases not matched to a gene. The CDR3 is 14 amino acids. The CDR3 DNA reads TGCAGTGCTAGCGGGAGGAGGGACACAGATACGCAGTATTTT. It codes for CSASGRRDTDTQYF.